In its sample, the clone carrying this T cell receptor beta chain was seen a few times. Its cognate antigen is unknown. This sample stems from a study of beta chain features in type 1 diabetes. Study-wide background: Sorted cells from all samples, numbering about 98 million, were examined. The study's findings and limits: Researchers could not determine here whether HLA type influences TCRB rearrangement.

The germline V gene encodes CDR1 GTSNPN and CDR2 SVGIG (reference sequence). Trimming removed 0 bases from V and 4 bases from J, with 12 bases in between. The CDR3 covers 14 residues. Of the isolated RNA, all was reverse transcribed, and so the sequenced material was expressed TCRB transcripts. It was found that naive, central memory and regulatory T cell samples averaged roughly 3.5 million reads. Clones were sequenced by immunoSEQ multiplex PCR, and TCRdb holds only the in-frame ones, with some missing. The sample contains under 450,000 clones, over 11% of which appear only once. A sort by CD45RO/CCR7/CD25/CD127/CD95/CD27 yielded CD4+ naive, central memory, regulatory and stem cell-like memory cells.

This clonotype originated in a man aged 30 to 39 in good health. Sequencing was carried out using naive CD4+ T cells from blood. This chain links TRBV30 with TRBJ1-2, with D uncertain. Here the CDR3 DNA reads TGTGCCTGGAGTGTAGGGCCGGGCAGCTATGGCTACACCTTC. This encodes CAWSVGPGSYGYTF.